Following are 19 T cell receptor beta chains from one sample sequenced in a study of early T cells in non-severe SARS-CoV-2 infection. TCRdb ran MiXCR on the 5' RACE reads and lists one entry per CDR3 protein. The sample holds about 36,000 distinct CDR3 sequences, approximately 8.9% seen once. The specimen was whole blood. The receptors stem from an adult who was a healthcare worker with PCR-confirmed SARS-CoV-2 infection or an uninfected control (not recorded which).

Concerning this clonotype: A much larger clone differs from this one at a single base, so this may be a read error. This likely comes from a read error, as the CDR3 has no conserved phenylalanine or tryptophan at its end. V and J are TRBV5-4 and TRBJ1-1; D is unclear. The CDR3 length is 13 residues. V gave up 0 bases and J gave up 1 base, with 4 bases separating them. Per germline, CDR1 SGHNT and CDR2 YYREEE (reference sequence). CDR3 DNA: TGTGCCAGCAGCTTGGTTCCGAACACTGAAGCTTTCCTT. It codes for CASSLVPNTEAFL.

This clonotype was recorded at least ten times. This chain uses TRBV19 with TRBJ2-5; D is perhaps TRBD1 or TRBD2 (5 bases each). Trimming removed 10 bases at V and 7 bases at J, with 19 bases between. The V gene's germline CDR1 is LNHDA and CDR2 SQIVND (reference sequence). The CDR3 covers 13 residues. This chain's CDR3 is CAIPPGRDGTQYF. The CDR3 nucleotides are TGTGCCATCCCCCCCGGCAGGGACGGGACCCAGTACTTC.

This clonotype was detected only a few times. CDR3 amino acids: CSFTGLATYNEQFF. Written as DNA, the CDR3 is TGCAGCTTCACGGGACTAGCGACCTACAATGAGCAGTTCTTC. This chain connects TRBV29-1 to TRBJ2-1; 10 nucleotides match TRBD2. The V gene end was trimmed by 8 bases and the J gene end by 2 bases; junction bases not matched to a gene: 6. CDR1 is SQVTM and CDR2 is ANQGSEA in the germline V gene. This CDR3 has 14 residues.

The chain couples TRBV20-1 to TRBJ2-1, with D tentatively TRBD2 (6 bases). The CDR3 consists of 15 residues. Trimming took off 0 bases at V and 1 base at J, with 10 bases between the two ends. Looked up from germline, CDR1 is DFQATT and CDR2 is SNEGSKA (reference sequence). The CDR3 loop is CSARDASVSYNEQFF. The CDR3 bases are TGCAGTGCTAGAGACGCTAGCGTATCCTACAATGAGCAGTTCTTC.

Comments on this clonotype: Germline and junction disagree at one end, which may indicate a read error. The chain uses TRBV7-8 and TRBJ2-4, with 10 bases fitting TRBD1. The CDR3 covers 16 residues. Germline assignment: CDR1 SGHVS and CDR2 FQNEAQ. CDR3 DNA: TGTGCCAGCAGCTTAACCGGGACAGGGGCCAAAAACATTCTGTACTTC. It yields the protein CASSLTGTGAKNILYF.

This clonotype was seen repeatedly, ten times or more. The chain has TRBV2 and TRBJ2-2; D unresolved. Looked up from germline, CDR1 is SNHLY and CDR2 is FYNNEI. CDR3 size: 13 residues. Trimming cost V 8 bases and J 0 bases, with 7 bases left between them. The CDR3 DNA follows: TGTGCCAGCTCCCGCACGAACACCGGGGAGCTGTTTTTT. As protein: CASSRTNTGELFF.

The J gene is TRBJ1-2, the V gene TRBV3-1; D is unclear. Trimming cost V 3 bases and J 4 bases, with 9 bases left between them. This CDR3 region has 13 residues. Germline loops: CDR1 LGHDT, CDR2 YNNKEL (reference sequence). The CDR3 nucleotides are TGTGCCAGCAGCCAGAACAGCCTCTATGGCTACACCTTC. The encoded protein is CASSQNSLYGYTF. Full variable domain (remainder filled in from reference TRBV3-1 and TRBJ1-2): DTAVSQTPKYLVTQMGNDKSIKCEQNLGHDTMYWYKQDSKKFLKIMFSYNNKELIINETVPNRFSPKSPDKAHLNLHINSLELGDSAVYFCASSQNSLYGYTFGSGTRLTVV.

This clonotype appeared many times. The CDR3 sequence is CASSTTGTGTDTQYF. The CDR3 DNA reads TGTGCCAGCAGCACAACCGGGACAGGCACAGATACGCAGTATTTT. This rearrangement joins TRBV3-1 to TRBJ2-3; TRBD1 aligns across 7 bases. The V gene's germline CDR1 is LGHDT and CDR2 YNNKEL (reference sequence). V lost 5 bases and J lost 1; bases outside the gene matches: 6. The CDR3 contains 15 residues.

This clonotype was counted ten times or more. The chain links TRBV7-9 to TRBJ1-2; TRBD1 matches 8 bases. J was trimmed by 4 bases and V by 5 bases; bases with no gene match: 6. This CDR3 is built from 14 residues. Germline values: CDR1 SEHNR, CDR2 FQNEAQ (reference sequence). CDR3 coding DNA: TGTGCCAGCAGCGCGGACAGGGATACCTATGGCTACACCTTC. Translated: CASSADRDTYGYTF.

There are many counts of this clonotype. The genes are TRBV20-1 and TRBJ1-3; D is uncertain. Trimming cost V 3 bases and J 4 bases, with 7 bases left between them. Germline V gene lookup returns CDR1 DFQATT and CDR2 SNEGSKA (reference sequence). This CDR3 spans 12 amino acids. In DNA form, the CDR3 reads TGCAGTGCTAGGCGTCCCGGAAACACCATATATTTT. Encoded protein: CSARRPGNTIYF.

This clonotype was seen at least ten times. This sequence joins TRBV28 and TRBJ2-2; 8 bases fit TRBD2. The CDR3 totals 13 residues. Per the germline V gene, CDR1 is MDHEN and CDR2 is SYDVKM. The V and J ends lost 7 bases and 7 bases, in that order; junction bases with no gene match: 5. CDR3 sequence reads: CASTELADGELFF. DNA of the CDR3: TGTGCCAGCACGGAACTAGCGGACGGGGAGCTGTTTTTT.

This clonotype was found many times. The V gene is TRBV7-2, the J gene TRBJ2-1; D may be TRBD1 or TRBD2 (5 bases each). The V gene's germline CDR1 is SGHTA and CDR2 FQGNSA. V was pared by 8 bases and J by 9 bases, with 20 bases between. This CDR3 spans 14 amino acids. The DNA of the CDR3 is TGTGCCAGCGGACGGACAACGGGGATGCGTGAGCAGTTCTTC. Translation: CASGRTTGMREQFF. Variable domain in full (rest from reference TRBV7-2 and TRBJ2-1): GAGVSQSPSNKVTEKGKDVELRCDPISGHTALYWYRQSLGQGLEFLIYFQGNSAPDKSGLPSDRFSAERTGGSVSTLTIQRTQQEDSAVYLCASGRTTGMREQFFGPGTRLTVL.

The rearrangement uses TRBV7-2 and TRBJ2-1, with 12 bases aligning to TRBD1. In germline, CDR1 is SGHTA, CDR2 FQGNSA. V lost 3 bases and J lost 6; bases outside the gene matches: 6. The CDR3 extends over 16 amino acids. The CDR3 protein is CASSFGGTGGLNEQFF. CDR3 DNA sequence: TGTGCCAGCAGCTTTGGGGGGACAGGGGGCCTCAATGAGCAGTTCTTC.

This clonotype was observed a handful of times. This chain links TRBV29-1 with TRBJ1-2; no reliable D call. Germline loops: CDR1 SQVTM, CDR2 ANQGSEA. The CDR3 consists of 11 residues. The germline V and J ends were trimmed by 7 bases and 2 bases, with 8 bases remaining between them. In nucleotides, the CDR3 is TGCAGCGCCCAGGAGAACTATGGCTACACCTTC. The encoded protein is CSAQENYGYTF.

This clonotype was observed a few times. The chain has TRBV20-1 and TRBJ2-7, with TRBD1 matching over 7 bases. The CDR3 runs 15 residues. V gave up 4 bases and J gave up 0 bases; unmatched junction bases: 9. CDR1 and CDR2 (germline): DFQATT, SNEGSKA (reference sequence). CDR3 bases: TGCAGTGCTACCCCGTCGACAGGGCCCTCCTACGAGCAGTACTTC. Translating gives CSATPSTGPSYEQYF.

This clonotype has at least ten counts. The J gene is TRBJ1-6, the V gene TRBV19, with D possibly TRBD1 on 5 matching bases. Trimming stripped 3 bases from V and 8 bases from J, with 11 bases between. CDR3 length: 14 residues. The V gene's germline CDR1 is LNHDA and CDR2 SQIVND (reference sequence). Here the CDR3 reads CASSIQGLDSPLHF. For the CDR3, the DNA is TGTGCCAGTAGTATCCAGGGTCTGGATTCACCCCTCCACTTT.

This chain connects TRBV7-3 to TRBJ2-1, with 9 bases lining up with TRBD1. Per the germline V gene, CDR1 is SGHTA and CDR2 is FQGTGA. This CDR3 is 16 amino acids long. V was pared by 4 bases and J by 1 base, with 5 bases of the junction left unmatched. The CDR3 here is CASSSRQGDSYNEQFF. Here the CDR3 DNA reads TGTGCCAGCAGCTCCAGACAGGGGGATTCCTACAATGAGCAGTTCTTC.

Many counts were recorded for this clonotype. The chain links TRBV5-1 to TRBJ2-4; no definite D call. Per germline, CDR1 SGHRS and CDR2 YFSETQ. The CDR3 covers 14 residues. Trimming left V 0 bases short and J 0 bases short, with 4 bases between. CDR3 sequence (DNA): TGCGCCAGCAGCTTGGGACAAGCCAAAAACATTCAGTACTTC. It yields the protein CASSLGQAKNIQYF.

At least ten counts were recorded for this clonotype. The CDR3: CASRKILAGGRNEQFF. CDR3 in DNA: TGTGCCAGCCGGAAAATTCTAGCGGGGGGGCGCAATGAGCAGTTCTTC. The rearrangement links TRBV7-8 to TRBJ2-1; 12 positions match TRBD2. The V gene's germline CDR1 is SGHVS and CDR2 FQNEAQ. The junction had 11 bases not matched to a gene; V was cut back by 8 bases and J by 6 bases. CDR3 length: 16 residues. Variable domain in full (rest from reference TRBV7-8 and TRBJ2-1): GAGVSQSPRYKVAKRGQDVALRCDPISGHVSLFWYQQALGQGPEFLTYFQNEAQLDKSGLPSDRFFAERPEGSVSTLKIQRTQQEDSAVYLCASRKILAGGRNEQFFGPGTRLTVL.